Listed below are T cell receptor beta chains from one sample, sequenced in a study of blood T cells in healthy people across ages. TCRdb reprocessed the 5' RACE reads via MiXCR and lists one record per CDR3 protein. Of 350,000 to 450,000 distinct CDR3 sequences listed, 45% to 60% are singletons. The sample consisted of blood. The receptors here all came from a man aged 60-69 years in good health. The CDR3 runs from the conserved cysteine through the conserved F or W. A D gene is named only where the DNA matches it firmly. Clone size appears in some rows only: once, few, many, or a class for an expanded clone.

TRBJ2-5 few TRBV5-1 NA TGCGCCAGCAGCTTGGGCAACAACGGAGAGACCCAGTACTTC CASSLGNNGETQYF
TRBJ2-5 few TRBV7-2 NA TGTGCCAGCAGCTTAGCGGGGATGTACCAAGAGACCCAGTACTTC CASSLAGMYQETQYF
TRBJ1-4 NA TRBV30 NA TGTGCCTGGAGTGTACTGGGGTGGGGTAATGAAAAACTGTTTTTT CAWSVLGWGNEKLFF
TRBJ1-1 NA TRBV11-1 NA TGTGCCAGCAGCTCCCGGGACACCCTGAACACTGAAGCTTTCTTT CASSSRDTLNTEAFF
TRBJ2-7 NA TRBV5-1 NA TGCGCCAGCAGCTTCCAGCCTAGCGCCGCCTACGAGCAGTACTTC CASSFQPSAAYEQYF
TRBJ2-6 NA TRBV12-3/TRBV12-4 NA TGTGCCAGCAGTTTAGGTACAGGGTCTGGGGCCAACGTCCTGACTTTC CASSLGTGSGANVLTF
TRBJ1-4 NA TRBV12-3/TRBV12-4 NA TGTGCCAGCAGACTCGACAGAGCAACTAATGAAAAACTGTTTTTT CASRLDRATNEKLFF
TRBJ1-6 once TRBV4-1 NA TGCGCCAGCAGCCAAACAGGGCTGGGAAATTCACCCCTCCACTTT CASSQTGLGNSPLHF
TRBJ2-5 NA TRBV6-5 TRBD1 TGTGCCAGCAGTTACCGGCGGACAGGGGCCTACAATGAGACCCAGTACTTC CASSYRRTGAYNETQYF
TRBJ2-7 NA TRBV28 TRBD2 TGTGCCAGCAGCCCTGGGGGTAGCGGGAGTACACCCTACGAGCAGTACTTC CASSPGGSGSTPYEQYF
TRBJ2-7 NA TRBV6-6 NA TGTGCCAGCAGTCCCCCCATTGGGTCGATCTACGAGCAGTACTTC CASSPPIGSIYEQYF
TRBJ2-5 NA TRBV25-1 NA TGTGCCAGCAGTGAACTTGACCAAACGAGGGAGACCCAGTACTTC CASSELDQTRETQYF
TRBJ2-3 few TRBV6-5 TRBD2 TGTGCCAGCAGAAGACTAGCGGGGACTAGCACAGATACGCAGTATTTT CASRRLAGTSTDTQYF
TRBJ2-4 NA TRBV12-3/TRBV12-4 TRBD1 TGTGCCAGCAGTCAGCCGACAGGGGTCAAAAACATTCAGTACTTC CASSQPTGVKNIQYF
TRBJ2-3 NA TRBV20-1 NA TGCAGTAGGGGATCCGGGGTCGGAGATACGCAGTATTTT CSRGSGVGDTQYF
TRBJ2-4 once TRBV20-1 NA TGCAGTGCTCCACCGCAGGGAGGAAACATTCAGTACTTC CSAPPQGGNIQYF
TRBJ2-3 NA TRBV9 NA TGTGCCAGCAGCGTAGTAGCGGCTAGCACAGATACGCAGTATTTT CASSVVAASTDTQYF
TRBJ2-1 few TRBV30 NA TGTGCCTGGGGTACTAGGTTAGGCTACAATGAGCAGTTCTTC CAWGTRLGYNEQFF
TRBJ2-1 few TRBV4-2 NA TGTGCCAGCAGCCAAGAGGGCAGGGGGGTCGTGGGTGAGCAGTTCTTC CASSQEGRGVVGEQFF
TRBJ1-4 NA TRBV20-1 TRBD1 TGCAGTGCTACCCGACAGGGTGAAAAACTGTTTTTT CSATRQGEKLFF
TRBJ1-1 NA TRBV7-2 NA TGTGCCAGCAGCTTAGGGCAGAAACACACTGAAGCTTTCTTT CASSLGQKHTEAFF